This is a list of T cell receptor beta chains from one sample in a study of T cell responses to AZD1222 COVID-19 vaccine. Profiled with immunoSEQ multiplex PCR; TCRdb holds only in-frame clones, not every one. The table has roughly 67,000 clones, more than 70% seen once. The sequenced sample was peripheral blood, obtained on day 0 of AZD1222 vaccination. The source is an adult in good health. CDR3s include the opening cysteine and the closing phenylalanine or tryptophan. The order of the fields is clone size, D gene, V gene, J gene, CDR3 protein, CDR3 DNA. The D gene is left open where the match is weak. The listing skips clone size in some rows; elsewhere it reads once, few, many or a size class.

clone size: -; D gene: -; V gene: TRBV11-2; J gene: TRBJ1-6; CDR3 protein: CASSSTANNSPLHF; CDR3 DNA: TGTGCCAGCAGCTCCACGGCCAATAATTCACCCCTCCACTTT
clone size: -; D gene: TRBD2; V gene: TRBV3-1/TRBV3-2; J gene: TRBJ2-1; CDR3 protein: CASSQDRPLAGPSAYNEQFF; CDR3 DNA: TGTGCCAGCAGCCAAGATCGGCCACTAGCGGGGCCAAGCGCCTACAATGAGCAGTTCTTC
clone size: -; D gene: -; V gene: TRBV6-2/TRBV6-3; J gene: TRBJ1-5; CDR3 protein: CASSYLGAGQPQHF; CDR3 DNA: TGTGCCAGCAGTTACTTGGGGGCAGGTCAGCCCCAGCATTTT
clone size: few; D gene: -; V gene: TRBV6-2/TRBV6-3; J gene: TRBJ1-1; CDR3 protein: CASSLLPNTEAFF; CDR3 DNA: TGTGCCAGCAGTCTTCTTCCTAACACTGAAGCTTTCTTT
clone size: -; D gene: -; V gene: TRBV7-9; J gene: TRBJ2-3; CDR3 protein: CASSLSESTDTQYF; CDR3 DNA: TGTGCCAGCAGCTTATCAGAAAGCACAGATACGCAGTATTTT
clone size: -; D gene: -; V gene: TRBV11-2; J gene: TRBJ1-1; CDR3 protein: CASSLGRITEAFF; CDR3 DNA: TGTGCCAGCAGCTTAGGACGGATCACTGAAGCTTTCTTT
clone size: -; D gene: TRBD1; V gene: TRBV24-1; J gene: TRBJ2-7; CDR3 protein: CATSDRGQGLGEQYF; CDR3 DNA: TGTGCCACCAGTGATCGTGGACAGGGTTTGGGGGAGCAGTACTTC
clone size: once; D gene: TRBD2; V gene: TRBV5-1; J gene: TRBJ2-5; CDR3 protein: CASSSRDSGGETQYF; CDR3 DNA: TGCGCCAGCAGCTCCAGGGACTCCGGGGGGGAGACCCAGTACTTC
clone size: -; D gene: -; V gene: TRBV7-7; J gene: TRBJ2-7; CDR3 protein: CASSLGQGGAYEQYF; CDR3 DNA: TGTGCTAGCAGCTTAGGGCAGGGGGGAGCGTACGAGCAGTACTTC
clone size: -; D gene: -; V gene: TRBV2; J gene: TRBJ1-2; CDR3 protein: CASSDGGRHYGYTF; CDR3 DNA: TGTGCCAGCAGTGATGGGGGGAGGCATTATGGCTACACCTTC
clone size: -; D gene: TRBD2; V gene: TRBV12-3/TRBV12-4; J gene: TRBJ2-5; CDR3 protein: CASSMRGGETQYF; CDR3 DNA: TGTGCCAGCAGTATGCGGGGGGGAGAGACCCAGTACTTC
clone size: -; D gene: -; V gene: TRBV25-1; J gene: TRBJ1-2; CDR3 protein: CASSFDEYGYTF; CDR3 DNA: TGTGCCAGCAGCTTTGACGAGTATGGCTACACCTTC
clone size: once; D gene: -; V gene: TRBV5-1; J gene: TRBJ2-5; CDR3 protein: CASSPLRGGETQYF; CDR3 DNA: TGCGCCAGCAGCCCGCTACGAGGGGGGGAGACCCAGTACTTC
clone size: -; D gene: -; V gene: TRBV7-9; J gene: TRBJ1-6; CDR3 protein: CASSSPRDPYNSPLHF; CDR3 DNA: TGTGCCAGCAGCTCCCCCCGGGACCCCTATAATTCACCCCTCCACTTT
clone size: -; D gene: -; V gene: TRBV5-1; J gene: TRBJ1-6; CDR3 protein: CASSLKEGGSSSYNSPLHF; CDR3 DNA: TGCGCCAGCAGCTTGAAAGAGGGGGGGTCCAGCTCCTATAATTCACCCCTCCACTTT
clone size: -; D gene: -; V gene: TRBV5-1; J gene: TRBJ1-6; CDR3 protein: CASRDVQNSPLHF; CDR3 DNA: TGCGCCAGCAGGGACGTCCAAAATTCACCCCTCCACTTT
clone size: -; D gene: -; V gene: TRBV30; J gene: TRBJ2-1; CDR3 protein: CAWHDGVNEQFF; CDR3 DNA: TGTGCCTGGCACGACGGGGTAAATGAGCAGTTCTTC